This TCR beta chain was identified in a study of shared clonotypes between healthy human individuals. Study conclusions and caveats: On the whole, naive subsets had larger estimated richness than memory subsets had. In contrast to clonotypes shared by all four donors, non-shared clonotypes had lower generation probabilities.

Execution of the assay was at deep level. In the sorted-subset replicate PCRs, approximately 200 ng DNA, 25,000 to 30,000 T cell genomes, was used. Here immunoSEQ multiplex PCR was the method, and the copy in TCRdb shows in-frame clones only, minus some. The sample has 1.5 million to 2.5 million clones; about 95% are singletons. V dropped 4 bases and J dropped 4; count of bases not matched to a gene: 11. Germline V gene sequence: CDR1 SGHTA, CDR2 FQGTGA. The CDR3 spans 19 residues. The naive CD8 population came from CD45RO-negative cells selected for CCR7, without terminally differentiated effector memory CD45RA+ cells. Of note for this clone: Its cognate antigen is unknown.

Sequencing was carried out using naive CD8+ T cells sorted from blood. This sequence was found in a man between 18 and 29 years old in good health. The chain links TRBV7-3 to TRBJ2-1, with TRBD2 identical over 15 bases. The CDR3: CASSSPGLAGGHGYNEQFF. CDR3 sequence (DNA): TGTGCCAGCAGCTCGCCGGGACTAGCGGGGGGTCACGGGTACAATGAGCAGTTCTTC.